Reported below is one T cell receptor (beta chain). Per the germline V gene, CDR1 is MGHRA and CDR2 is YSYEKL. The V gene end was trimmed by 2 bases and the J gene end by 9 bases; junction bases not matched to a gene: 16. The CDR3 is 18 amino acids. The data are from a study of blood T cell repertoires in COVID-19. Background on the study: From the United States, Italy and Spain came samples of acute and convalescent COVID-19. T cells, B-cell-depleted T cells, or PBMCs supplied cDNA or gDNA.

How the authors handled the data: Amplified reference gene primers provided the basis for estimating nucleated cell counts. TCRdb keeps only in-frame clones here, not all; method: immunoSEQ multiplex PCR. The V and J calls and clone size come from that table; D and trimming were worked out from the DNA. The sample consists of approximately 85,000 clones, about 92% of them appearing once. Sequencing used peripheral blood. The chain carries TRBV4-1 and TRBJ2-1; 10 nucleotides align to TRBD2. The TCR originated in a middle-aged man with acute or convalescent COVID-19. The CDR3 DNA is TGCGCCAGCAGCCAACCATTTAGCGGGAGGTCGACGAGGGGTGAGCAGTTCTTC. This sequence encodes CASSQPFSGRSTRGEQFF.